This TCR beta chain was sequenced during a study of blood T cell repertoires in COVID-19. Data came from immunoSEQ multiplex PCR; TCRdb stores just in-frame clones and leaves some out. The sample has approximately 170,000 clones, 84% seen once; the top ten hold around 2.7%. This clone was detected a few times. Seattle patient enrollment occurred during active infection, with longitudinal follow-up thereafter. V was pared by 5 bases and J by 8 bases, with 18 bases between. There are 15 residues in the CDR3. Per the germline V gene, CDR1 is MNHEY and CDR2 is SVGAGI. The source of this sequence is a woman aged 80 or over with COVID-19, enrolled during active disease. The sequencing sample was made of peripheral blood. J is TRBJ1-4 and V is TRBV6-5; a possible D gene is TRBD1 (6 bases). The CDR3 nucleotides are TGTGCCAGCAGTCCTTGGGGGGGGCCAAGGGAAAAACTGTTTTTT. Its protein product is CASSPWGGPREKLFF.